These T cell receptor beta chains were read from a single sample in a study of T cells in tumors after PD-1 blockade. TCRdb keeps only in-frame clones here, not all; method: immunoSEQ multiplex PCR. In the table there are approximately 46,000 clones, 79% of which are singletons. The sample consisted of PBMCs, taken before anti-PD-1 treatment. These receptors came from a human donor with basal cell carcinoma. Each CDR3 is given with its conserved first and last residue. Fields, in order: J gene, D gene, clone size, V gene, CDR3 protein, CDR3 DNA. A D gene is named only where the DNA matches it firmly. The size of a clone is reported for some rows only, either as once, few or many, or as a class for expanded clones.

j_gene: TRBJ2-4
d_gene: .
abundance: .
v_gene: TRBV19
CDR3aa: CASSDWRRQNIQYF
CDR3nt: TGTGCCAGTTCGGACTGGCGGCGGCAAAACATTCAGTACTTC

j_gene: TRBJ1-1
d_gene: .
abundance: .
v_gene: TRBV6-5
CDR3aa: CASSYEGRGTEAFF
CDR3nt: TGTGCCAGCAGTTATGAGGGGCGCGGGACTGAAGCTTTCTTT

j_gene: TRBJ2-7
d_gene: .
abundance: .
v_gene: TRBV2
CDR3aa: CASYPGVYSYEQYF
CDR3nt: TGTGCCTCCTATCCCGGGGTATACTCCTACGAGCAGTACTTC

j_gene: TRBJ2-2
d_gene: TRBD2
abundance: .
v_gene: TRBV11-3
CDR3aa: CASSPGQAKRGGGTGELFF
CDR3nt: TGTGCCAGCAGCCCAGGTCAGGCGAAGCGGGGGGGAGGCACCGGGGAGCTGTTTTTT

j_gene: TRBJ1-6
d_gene: .
abundance: once
v_gene: TRBV6-5
CDR3aa: CATGGQSSYNSPLHF
CDR3nt: TGTGCCACGGGCGGACAGAGCTCCTATAATTCACCCCTCCACTTT

j_gene: TRBJ1-6
d_gene: .
abundance: .
v_gene: TRBV19
CDR3aa: CASSIVKSLNSPLHF
CDR3nt: TGTGCCAGTAGTATAGTGAAGAGTTTGAATTCACCCCTCCACTTT

j_gene: TRBJ2-3
d_gene: .
abundance: .
v_gene: TRBV10-1
CDR3aa: CASSESTGRDTQYF
CDR3nt: TGCGCCAGCAGTGAGTCGACCGGGAGAGATACGCAGTATTTT

j_gene: TRBJ2-2
d_gene: .
abundance: .
v_gene: TRBV5-6
CDR3aa: CASKTTVNTGELFF
CDR3nt: TGTGCCAGCAAAACGACAGTGAACACCGGGGAGCTGTTTTTT

j_gene: TRBJ1-1
d_gene: TRBD1
abundance: .
v_gene: TRBV5-1
CDR3aa: CASSFRQGPETEAFF
CDR3nt: TGCGCCAGCAGCTTCAGACAGGGTCCGGAGACTGAAGCTTTCTTT

j_gene: TRBJ1-5
d_gene: .
abundance: few
v_gene: TRBV6-5
CDR3aa: CASSMDGRNQPQHF
CDR3nt: TGTGCCAGCAGTATGGACGGGCGCAATCAGCCCCAGCATTTT

j_gene: TRBJ1-6
d_gene: .
abundance: .
v_gene: TRBV7-9
CDR3aa: CASSSDRNSPLHF
CDR3nt: TGTGCCAGCAGTTCGGACAGAAATTCACCCCTCCACTTT

j_gene: TRBJ2-2
d_gene: .
abundance: .
v_gene: TRBV10-3
CDR3aa: CAISRVGETGELFF
CDR3nt: TGTGCCATCAGTAGAGTAGGGGAAACCGGGGAGCTGTTTTTT

j_gene: TRBJ1-6
d_gene: TRBD1
abundance: many
v_gene: TRBV30
CDR3aa: CAWSHPGQAKAGSPLHF
CDR3nt: TGTGCCTGGAGTCACCCTGGACAGGCCAAGGCGGGGTCACCCCTCCACTTT